These T cell receptor beta chains were read from a single sample in a study of cytomegalovirus exposure and HLA in healthy donors. Data came from immunoSEQ multiplex PCR; TCRdb stores just in-frame clones and leaves some out. The sample lists roughly 130,000 clones, less than 85% seen once, with roughly 2% in the top ten. Sequenced input: PBMCs. The receptors here all came from a woman in her forties in good health and CMV-seropositive. Each CDR3 is given with its conserved first and last residue. The D gene is left open where the match is weak. A row's size may be missing; if present it is once, few, many or a size class.

DNA | CDR3 | size | J | D | V
TGTGCCTCACGTCGGGGGTTGAACACTGAAGCTTTCTTT | CASRRGLNTEAFF | NA | TRBJ1-1 | NA | TRBV30
TGTGCCAGCAGCGCACCGCGGGGGATAAAGAATGGTGAGCAGTTCTTC | CASSAPRGIKNGEQFF | NA | TRBJ2-1 | TRBD2 | TRBV5-4
TGTGCCAGCAGCCGAGGAGCGGGGAGGGCGCGAGAGACCCAGTACTTC | CASSRGAGRARETQYF | NA | TRBJ2-5 | TRBD2 | TRBV5-6
TGCGCCAGCAGCCAAGTTGGAGGGGCTACTAACTATGGCTACACCTTC | CASSQVGGATNYGYTF | NA | TRBJ1-2 | NA | TRBV4-3
TGTGCCAGCAGCTTGTCGACAGGGTACGGGGCCAACGTCCTGACTTTC | CASSLSTGYGANVLTF | NA | TRBJ2-6 | TRBD1 | TRBV5-8
TGTGCCATCGGGACTAGCGGGGGTCGGGCTAGTGAGCAGTTCTTC | CAIGTSGGRASEQFF | NA | TRBJ2-1 | TRBD2 | TRBV2
TGTGCCAGCAGCCAAGCGGACAATGAGCAGTTCTTC | CASSQADNEQFF | NA | TRBJ2-1 | NA | TRBV4-2
TGTGCTAGTGGTTTGGAGACAGTAGATTTCACCGGGGAGCTGTTTTTT | CASGLETVDFTGELFF | NA | TRBJ2-2 | NA | TRBV12-5
TGTGCCAGCAGATGGACACTTAATGAAAAACTGTTTTTT | CASRWTLNEKLFF | few | TRBJ1-4 | NA | TRBV6-1
TGTGCCAGCCGGGGACAGGGGGCCACTGAAGCTTTCTTT | CASRGQGATEAFF | once | TRBJ1-1 | TRBD1 | TRBV2
TGCAGCGTCAGCAGACTAGCGGGAGAATCGAGCGAGCAGTACTTC | CSVSRLAGESSEQYF | few | TRBJ2-7 | TRBD2 | TRBV29-1
TGCGCCAGCAGCCCGGGACAGGGGGCCTCTGGGGCCAACGTCCTGACTTTC | CASSPGQGASGANVLTF | NA | TRBJ2-6 | TRBD1 | TRBV4-1
TGTGCCAGCAGCTCGGACAGGCTCTATGGCTACACCTTC | CASSSDRLYGYTF | NA | TRBJ1-2 | TRBD1 | TRBV7-8